The sample holds a few counts of the clone carrying this T cell receptor beta chain. Its antigen is as yet unknown. The sample originates from a study of T-cell reconstitution after alpha-beta-depleted transplantation in children. It was with unique molecular identifiers that the TCRbeta library was prepared. TCRdb itself ran the PCR reads through MiXCR, one entry per CDR3 protein. There are fewer than 550,000 distinct CDR3 sequences in the sample; approximately 10% occur only once, and 12% to 15% lies in the top ten. The CDR3 runs to 13 residues. V dropped 0 bases and J dropped 9 bases, with 12 bases sitting between them. Germline CDR1 DFQATT, CDR2 SNEGSKA (reference sequence). Overall study results and limits: Expanded graft clones, several hundred of them, were reportedly the source of alpha-beta T cells about two months after transplant.

The TCR originated in a female patient aged 2-15 years who had a stem cell transplant for aplastic anemia, so the T cells may come from the graft donor. The genes are TRBV20-1 and TRBJ2-1; D ambiguous. This specimen was PBMCs, mostly from graft donor cells, taken 180 days after TCRalphabeta/CD19-depleted stem cell transplant. The CDR3, as DNA: TGCAGTGCTAGAGAAGGTCAGCTCCCTGAGCAGTTCTTC. This translates into CSAREGQLPEQFF.